The source of this TCR beta chain is a study of tumor-infiltrating lymphocytes in primary liver carcinoma. Background on the study: Patients were both men and women, whose ages ran from 30 to 69 years.

A constant-region primer primed TCR beta cDNA synthesis from 400 to 550 ng of total RNA. ARM-PCR was slightly modified, and three nested multiplex PCR rounds with it gave rise to the TCR beta libraries. One entry per CDR3 protein, called by TCRdb with MiXCR from the multiplex PCR reads. Of over 45,000 distinct CDR3 sequences in the sample, about two thirds are singletons; the top ten hold just under 30%. General observations from the study: A significantly higher top-250-clone fraction was found in tumors than in blood (p = 0.039). The proportion of top clones found throughout all five tumor regions was only about 7.5-24%.

Unsorted bulk tissue (roughly 18-32 mg) underwent RNA and DNA co-extraction. On this clonotype itself: The antigen remains undetermined. A read error may account for a junction end that differs from germline.

What was sequenced was liver tumor tissue from sampling region 5. Subset reported: tumor region T5, tumor centre. The sequence derives from a man in his forties or fifties with primary liver carcinoma and hepatitis B virus infection.

The CDR3 reads CAISQTGPSYNSPHHF. DNA of the CDR3: TGCGCCATCAGCCAGACCGGACCGTCCTATAATTCGCCCCACCACTTT. V is TRBV4-1 and J is TRBJ1-6; D uncertain. In germline, CDR1 is MGHRA, CDR2 YSYEKL. The CDR3 sequence is 16 residues long.